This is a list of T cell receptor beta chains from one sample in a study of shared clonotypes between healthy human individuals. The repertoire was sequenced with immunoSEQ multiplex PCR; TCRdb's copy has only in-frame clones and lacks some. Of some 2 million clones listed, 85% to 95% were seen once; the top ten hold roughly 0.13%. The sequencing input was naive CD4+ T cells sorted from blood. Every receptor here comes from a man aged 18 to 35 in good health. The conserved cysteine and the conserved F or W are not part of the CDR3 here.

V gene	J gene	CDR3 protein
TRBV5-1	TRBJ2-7	ASSSGGSSYEQY
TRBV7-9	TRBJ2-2	ASSLARRSREDTGELF
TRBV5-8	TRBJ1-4	ASSLLGTGDEKLF
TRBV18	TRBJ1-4	ASSPLANEKLF
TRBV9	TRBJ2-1	ASSVRFGTSGYNEQF
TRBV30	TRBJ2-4	AWERRLAKNIQY
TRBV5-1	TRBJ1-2	ASSPPGQDFGYT
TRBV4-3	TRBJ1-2	ASSQETASYGYT
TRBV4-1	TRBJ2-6	ASSQDETRANVLT
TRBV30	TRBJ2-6	AWSPGLSSGANVLT
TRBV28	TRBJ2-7	ASSFHLAFEQY
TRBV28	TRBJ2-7	ASSSLGGLSYEQY
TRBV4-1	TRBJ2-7	ASSLGQGVNEQY
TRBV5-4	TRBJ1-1	ASSFGGKNTEAF
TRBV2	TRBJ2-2	ASGAGGGELF
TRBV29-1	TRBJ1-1	SVEFVANTEAF
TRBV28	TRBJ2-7	ASSLYAGSYEQY
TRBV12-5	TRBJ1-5	ASGLGPLDGPQH
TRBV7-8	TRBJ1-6	ASSSTDNYNSPLH
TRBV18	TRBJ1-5	ASSPDRLPQPQH
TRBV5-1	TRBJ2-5	ASSLTDSPAETQY
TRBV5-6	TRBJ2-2	ASSLRLAGGNTGELF
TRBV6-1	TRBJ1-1	ASSNIRGLTEAF
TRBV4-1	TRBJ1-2	ASSQDSRGGWGYT
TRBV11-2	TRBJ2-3	ASSPLARTDTQY
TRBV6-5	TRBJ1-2	ASGPTLWYGYT
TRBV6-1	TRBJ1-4	ASSESLTGGGWEKLF
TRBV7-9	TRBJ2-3	ASSPRLAGPPDTQY
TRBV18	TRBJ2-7	ASSRAPGGISYEQY
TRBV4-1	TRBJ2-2	ASSQDWAAVRGLNTGELF
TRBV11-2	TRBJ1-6	ASHRGMNSPLH
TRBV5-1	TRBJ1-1	ASSSQDRGTEAF
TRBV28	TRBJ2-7	ASLGRERGYEQY
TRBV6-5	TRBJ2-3	ASSSPWGTDTQY
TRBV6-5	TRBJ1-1	ASSYTWALNTEAF
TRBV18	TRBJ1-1	ASSPYENTEAF
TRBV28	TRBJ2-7	ASSLLGGSYEQY
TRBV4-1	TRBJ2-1	ASSPFPNEQF
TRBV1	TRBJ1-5	TSSQVRQGSNQPQH
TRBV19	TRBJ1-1	ASSITGQGIMNTEAF
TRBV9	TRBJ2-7	ASSAGLTNYEQY
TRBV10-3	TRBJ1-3	AISRANSSGNTIY
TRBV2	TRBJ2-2	ASSPGQVSTGELF
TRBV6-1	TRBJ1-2	ASSEQAWGYGYT
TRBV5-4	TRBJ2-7	ASSRGLAGLEQY
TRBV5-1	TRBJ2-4	ASSPGEFNIQY
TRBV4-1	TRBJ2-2	ASSQEPSGVANTGELF
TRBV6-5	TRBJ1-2	ASSYGMNRVIGGYT
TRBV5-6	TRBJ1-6	ASRTGDAGYNSPLH
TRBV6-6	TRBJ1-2	ASRDGVAYGYT
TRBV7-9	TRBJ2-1	ASSRAGLAGGNEQF
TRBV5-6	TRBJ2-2	ASSFLDRTTGELF
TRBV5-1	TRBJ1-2	ASSLEGLYYGYT
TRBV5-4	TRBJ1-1	ASSLFGRNTEAF
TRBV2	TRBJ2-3	ASSDLWSDTQY